Each of the 25 T cell receptor beta chains below was sequenced from the same sample in a study of cytomegalovirus exposure and HLA in healthy donors. Amplification used 60 Vbeta primers and 13 Jbeta primers. Libraries were prepared by immunoSEQ multiplex PCR; TCRdb keeps only in-frame clonotypes and omits some of them. The sample lists 100,000 to 140,000 clones, 60% to 80% seen once, with 2% to 3% in the top ten. The sample comprised PBMCs. These receptors originate from a man younger than 30 in good health and CMV-seronegative.

This clone was seen only once. This chain joins TRBV6-6 and TRBJ2-3; the D gene is possibly TRBD2 (5 bases). The CDR3 is 14 residues long. The germline V and J ends were trimmed by 5 bases and 4 bases, with 13 bases remaining between them. The germline CDR1 and CDR2 sequences are MNHNY and SVGAGI (reference sequence). The CDR3 nucleotides read TGTGCCAGCAGTCCGAAAGGAGGCGCAGATACGCAGTATTTT. It specifies CASSPKGGADTQYF.

This clone was picked up one time. The CDR3 DNA follows: TGTGCCAGTACGTCCCGAACAGGGGTGTATGATGAGCAGTTCTTC. Amino acid sequence: CASTSRTGVYDEQFF. V gene TRBV19 combines with J gene TRBJ2-1, with 7 positions matching TRBD1. V trimming: 7 bases; J trimming: 8 bases; junction bases outside the gene matches: 14. Germline assignment: CDR1 LNHDA and CDR2 SQIVND (reference sequence). The CDR3 spans 15 residues.

This CDR3 is CASTTGTGSYEQYF. In DNA form, the CDR3 reads TGTGCCAGTACAACCGGGACAGGGTCCTACGAGCAGTACTTC. The chain carries TRBV19 and TRBJ2-7, with TRBD1 matching 9 bases. CDR1 is LNHDA and CDR2 is SQIVND in the germline V gene (reference sequence). The trim removed 7 bases at V and 1 base at J, leaving 5 bases unmatched. The CDR3 consists of 14 residues.

The chain recombines TRBV7-8 with TRBJ1-2; D possibly corresponds to TRBD1 (5 bases). V lost 1 base and J lost 4, with 22 bases in between. Germline CDR1 and CDR2: SGHVS and FQNEAQ. CDR3 length equals 18 residues. CDR3 sequence (DNA): TGTGCCAGCAGCTTAGAGGGTATAGGACTAATCGGGGGCTATGGCTACACCTTC. Amino acids: CASSLEGIGLIGGYGYTF.

The chain employs TRBV7-8 and TRBJ2-7; TRBD2 aligns across 9 bases. Germline V gene lookup returns CDR1 SGHVS and CDR2 FQNEAQ. The CDR3 is made up of 15 amino acids. Trimming cost V 5 bases and J 4 bases; bases outside gene matches: 9. DNA for the CDR3: TGTGCCAGCAGCCGCGGACTAGCGACTCCGTACGAGCAGTACTTC. Translated: CASSRGLATPYEQYF.

V usage is TRBV19 and J usage is TRBJ2-3; D not resolved. CDR1 and CDR2 (germline): LNHDA, SQIVND (reference sequence). The ends were cut back, 7 bases at V and 7 bases at J, with 18 bases in the middle. This CDR3 comprises 14 residues. CDR3 sequence (DNA): TGTGCCAGTACTATGGGCCCGGTTTCAAATACGCAGTATTTT. Protein sequence: CASTMGPVSNTQYF.

This clone was counted only a few times. V usage is TRBV6-5 and J usage is TRBJ2-7, with a weak D call TRBD2 (6 bases). The CDR3 is 13 amino acids. In germline, CDR1 is MNHEY, CDR2 SVGAGI. Trimming cost V 5 bases and J 4 bases, with 12 bases left between them. This chain's CDR3 is CASSTLAGYEQYF. Written as DNA, the CDR3 is TGTGCCAGCAGTACCCTCGCGGGATACGAGCAGTACTTC.

The gene calls are TRBV7-2 and TRBJ2-5; 8 bases map to TRBD1. The DNA end lines up better with TRBJ2-7; the J call may be wrong. The CDR3 runs to 13 residues. Germline assignment: CDR1 SGHTA and CDR2 FQGNSA. The CDR3 protein is CASSLDRGSEQYF. CDR3 nucleotides: TGTGCCAGCAGCTTAGACAGGGGGAGCGAGCAGTACTTC.

Details on this clone: Other nucleotide sequences in the sample specify the same CDR3. The chain carries TRBV4-1 and TRBJ2-7; 8 nucleotides match TRBD1. This CDR3 has 16 amino acids. J gave up 0 bases and V 0 bases, and 4 bases lay outside the gene matches. Per the germline V gene, CDR1 is MGHRA and CDR2 is YSYEKL. CDR3 coding DNA: TGCGCCAGCAGCCAAGAAGGGACAGGCATCTCCTACGAGCAGTACTTC. Its protein product is CASSQEGTGISYEQYF.

This clone has a handful of counts. The chain combines TRBV29-1 with TRBJ1-2; D gene unclear. The CDR3 totals 12 residues. Germline V CDR1 and CDR2: SQVTM, ANQGSEA. V lost 4 bases, J lost 2 bases, and 8 bases lay in between. CDR3 region: CSVGGHNYGYTF. CDR3 nucleotides: TGCAGCGTTGGAGGTCACAACTATGGCTACACCTTC.

The J gene is TRBJ2-3, the V gene TRBV9, with 12 bases that match TRBD2. Unmatched junction bases numbered 3, after V lost 3 bases and J lost 4 bases. CDR1 is SGDLS, CDR2 YYNGEE, per germline. CDR3 length equals 15 residues. CDR3 nucleotide sequence: TGTGCCAGCAGCGCCGGACTAGCGGGGCCAGATACGCAGTATTTT. As protein: CASSAGLAGPDTQYF.

The genes are TRBV5-1 and TRBJ2-3; 10 bases align to TRBD2. The V gene end was trimmed by 2 bases and the J gene end by 2 bases; junction bases not matched to a gene: 5. Germline CDR1 reads SGHRS; CDR2 reads YFSETQ. This CDR3 has 16 amino acids. This CDR3 is CASSLPAGGVTDTQYF. The CDR3 nucleotides read TGCGCCAGCAGCTTACCAGCGGGGGGGGTCACAGATACGCAGTATTTT.

The chain recombines TRBV18 with TRBJ2-5; D might be TRBD2 (5 bases). With 2 bases removed from V and 3 bases from J, the gap between germline ends came to 7 bases. This CDR3 spans 13 amino acids. Germline V lookup: CDR1 KGHSH, CDR2 LQKENI. The CDR3 coding sequence is TGTGCCAGCTCACCAACGGGGAAAGAGACCCAGTACTTC. Protein product: CASSPTGKETQYF.

V gene TRBV2 combines with J gene TRBJ1-4; TRBD1 aligns across 9 bases. V lost 2 bases and J lost 7; bases outside the gene matches: 5. The CDR3 is made up of 15 amino acids. Germline V CDR1 and CDR2: SNHLY, FYNNEI. The CDR3 is CASSEPRTGVEKLFF. In DNA, the CDR3 is TGTGCCAGCAGTGAACCTAGGACAGGGGTTGAAAAACTGTTTTTT.

The chain recombines TRBV4-2 with TRBJ1-2; maybe TRBD1 (5 bases). The CDR3 has 16 amino acids. Germline CDR1 is LGHNA and CDR2 is YNFKEQ. The V and J ends lost 4 bases and 4 bases respectively, with 19 bases between them. The CDR3 DNA is TGTGCCAGCAGCCCTTCCTTGGGGCAGATAGGCTATGGCTACACCTTC. Its translation is CASSPSLGQIGYGYTF.

This clone has a handful of counts. The chain carries TRBV5-6 and TRBJ1-5, with D perhaps matching TRBD1 (6 bases). V was trimmed by 2 bases and J by 9 bases, leaving 15 bases between them. CDR1 and CDR2 (germline): SGHDT, YYEEEE. This CDR3 contains 14 residues. In nucleotides, the CDR3 is TGTGCCAGCAGCTTAGGGAGGGGGTTGACGCCCCAGCATTTT. It specifies CASSLGRGLTPQHF.

V and J are TRBV2 and TRBJ2-7; TRBD1 matches 8 bases. CDR3 size: 14 residues. Germline V gene sequence: CDR1 SNHLY, CDR2 FYNNEI. Trimming removed 9 bases from V and 1 base from J; junction bases left unmatched: 8. The CDR3 loop reads CARGGQGESYEQYF. CDR3 in DNA: TGTGCCAGGGGAGGACAGGGTGAGTCCTACGAGCAGTACTTC.

The rearrangement links TRBV7-3 to TRBJ1-1; the D is unclear. V dropped 2 bases and J dropped 3 bases, with 13 bases sitting between them. Germline V CDR1 and CDR2: SGHTA, FQGTGA. This CDR3 is 15 amino acids long. The CDR3, as DNA: TGTGCCAGCAGCTTATTTAGTGGGAGGGACACTGAAGCTTTCTTT. Translation gives CASSLFSGRDTEAFF.

The rearrangement uses TRBV9 and TRBJ2-5, with a weak D call TRBD2 (7 bases). There are 15 residues in the CDR3. V dropped 7 bases and J dropped 1 base, with 17 bases sitting between them. Germline-derived CDR1 and CDR2 are SGDLS and YYNGEE. This CDR3 reads CASAVGGGPQETQYF. DNA for the CDR3: TGTGCCAGCGCCGTAGGGGGGGGGCCCCAAGAGACCCAGTACTTC.

This clone was picked up a small number of times. The chain recombines TRBV5-1 with TRBJ1-4; D ambiguous. V was shortened by 0 bases and J by 10 bases, with 16 bases between the two germline ends. Germline CDR1 is SGHRS and CDR2 is YFSETQ. CDR3 length: 15 amino acids. The CDR3 nucleotides read TGCGCCAGCAGCTTGGCCACGGCTCCCGGCGGAAAACTGTTTTTT. Its protein product is CASSLATAPGGKLFF.

The chain recombines TRBV7-8 with TRBJ2-3; D call uncertain. The V end was cut by 5 bases, the J end by 2 bases, with 8 bases between. The CDR3 consists of 13 residues. The germline gives CDR1 SGHVS, CDR2 FQNEAQ. The chain's CDR3 is CASSRTYTDTQYF. The CDR3 nucleotides are TGTGCCAGCAGCCGAACCTACACAGATACGCAGTATTTT.

This chain links TRBV4-3 with TRBJ2-6; D is undetermined. CDR3 length equals 16 residues. Trimming removed 1 base at V and 1 base at J, with 8 bases between. The germline CDR1 and CDR2 sequences are LGHNA and YSLEER. In DNA, the CDR3 is TGCGCCAGCAGCCAAGTCACCACATCTGGGGCCAACGTCCTGACTTTC. This encodes CASSQVTTSGANVLTF.

The chain is built from TRBV27 and TRBJ2-7, with TRBD2 matching 10 bases. This CDR3 is built from 17 residues. V dropped 2 bases and J dropped 5; count of bases not matched to a gene: 12. Germline V gene sequence: CDR1 MNHEY, CDR2 SMNVEV (reference sequence). CDR3 nucleotides: TGTGCCAGCAGTTTAGGGTCTTCTCTAGCGGGGGTCCACGAGCAGTACTTC. Translated: CASSLGSSLAGVHEQYF.

This clone was picked up a small number of times. The chain combines TRBV10-3 with TRBJ2-1; D not resolved. The CDR3 has 13 amino acids. The V gene's germline CDR1 is ENHRY and CDR2 SYGVKD. The V end was cut by 2 bases, the J end by 4 bases, with 6 bases between. In DNA, the CDR3 is TGTGCCATCAGTGAGGCCAGGTACAATGAGCAGTTCTTC. Residues: CAISEARYNEQFF.

The chain carries TRBV10-2 and TRBJ2-5; a weak D match, TRBD2 (6 bases). Trimming took 2 bases from V and 4 from J, leaving 17 bases between them. This CDR3 has 16 amino acids. The germline V gene encodes CDR1 WSHSY and CDR2 SAAADI. The CDR3 sequence: CASSEPGNLGGETQYF. The DNA of the CDR3 is TGCGCCAGCAGTGAGCCTGGGAACCTGGGGGGAGAGACCCAGTACTTC.